This T cell receptor (beta chain) was observed in a study of cytomegalovirus exposure and HLA in healthy donors. As regards this clone: Its antigen is unknown.

The protocol was immunoSEQ multiplex PCR, while the TCRdb copy is restricted to in-frame clones and leaves out a portion. Of about 150,000 clones listed, more than 70% were seen once; the top ten hold around 3%. Germline CDR1 is SEHNR and CDR2 is FQNEAQ (reference sequence). With 0 bases clipped from V and 4 bases from J, the junction kept 5 bases outside the gene matches. CDR3 length: 15 amino acids. Study results and caveats: Cytomegalovirus-associated status was assigned to 150 to 200 TCR beta chains.

The chain employs TRBV7-9 and TRBJ2-5, with 7 bases fitting TRBD2. Material: PBMCs. The receptor was derived from a man aged 18 to 30 in good health and CMV-seronegative. The CDR3: CASSLAVGGRETQYF. The DNA of the CDR3 is TGTGCCAGCAGCTTAGCAGTGGGAGGGCGAGAGACCCAGTACTTC.